The clone carrying this TCR beta chain has a count of ten or more. This sample is part of a study of blood T cells in healthy people across ages. Overall study: For every two T cells, template switching captured about one barcoded beta molecule.

CDR1 SQVTM and CDR2 ANQGSEA come from the germline V gene. Trimming removed 5 bases from V and 0 bases from J; junction bases left unmatched: 7. CDR3 length: 15 amino acids. The donors, all healthy, were Caucasians living in Russia, aged about 6 to 90. For the second PCR, which ran for roughly 7 to 11 cycles, a sample-barcoded 5' primer and a J-beta primer mix were used. Each CDR3 protein gets one entry after TCRdb re-called the 5' RACE reads with MiXCR. Of about 680,000 distinct CDR3 sequences in the sample, approximately 50% were seen once. V usage is TRBV29-1 and J usage is TRBJ2-5; 9 positions match TRBD2. The clonotype originates from a woman aged 55-70 years in good health. Material for sequencing was blood. The CDR3 sequence: CSVLIGTSHQETQYF. For the CDR3, the DNA is TGCAGCGTTCTGATAGGGACTAGCCACCAAGAGACCCAGTACTTC.